Shown below are 24 T cell receptor beta chains from a single sample sequenced in a study of blood T cell repertoires in COVID-19. TCRdb's table, derived via immunoSEQ multiplex PCR, lists solely in-frame clones and lacks some. The sample lists 120,000 to 150,000 clones, around 80% occurring once. Input material: peripheral blood. The origin of the receptors is a human donor with acute or convalescent COVID-19. The donor label of this sample is uncertain.

The chain combines TRBV7-2 with TRBJ1-2, with D possibly matching TRBD1 (5 bases). Trimming removed 2 bases at V and 7 bases at J, with 17 bases between. The CDR3 consists of 15 residues. Germline assignment: CDR1 SGHTA and CDR2 FQGNSA. In DNA, the CDR3 is TGTGCCAGCAGCTTAAACGGGCCGGGGGTTAGTGGCTACACCTTC. Translating gives CASSLNGPGVSGYTF.

The chain has TRBV7-6 and TRBJ2-7; 10 bases are shared with TRBD1. The germline gives CDR1 SGHVS, CDR2 FNYEAQ. The CDR3 spans 15 residues. Trimming took 5 bases from V and 3 from J; bases not matched to a gene: 7. This chain's CDR3 is CASSPDRGPHYEQYF. CDR3 nucleotides: TGTGCCAGCAGCCCAGACAGGGGGCCCCACTACGAGCAGTACTTC.

This chain uses TRBV3-1 (or the pseudogene TRBV3-2) with TRBJ1-1, with D possibly TRBD1 on 6 matching bases. Deletions cut 4 bases from V and 1 base from J, with 13 bases between. The CDR3 runs 15 residues. The germline V gene encodes CDR1 LGHDT and CDR2 YNNKEL (reference sequence). The CDR3 spells CASSLRGGGNTEAFF. The CDR3 region has the DNA TGTGCCAGCAGCCTACGGGGGGGCGGGAACACTGAAGCTTTCTTT.

The rearrangement uses TRBV5-4 and TRBJ2-7; TRBD2 might be the D (5 bases). This CDR3 is 15 amino acids long. The V gene's germline CDR1 is SGHNT and CDR2 YYREEE (reference sequence). V lost 4 bases to trimming and J lost 4 bases, with 18 bases between them. The CDR3 nucleotides are TGTGCCAGCAGCCCCCCTAGCCCGGCCCCTTACGAGCAGTACTTC. Translation gives CASSPPSPAPYEQYF. The variable domain in full, completed from reference TRBV5-4 and TRBJ2-7, reads ETGVTQSPTHLIKTRGQQVTLRCSSQSGHNTVSWYQQALGQGPQFIFQYYREEENGRGNFPPRFSGLQFPNYSSELNVNALELDDSALYLCASSPPSPAPYEQYFGPGTRLTVT.

The chain joins TRBV19 to TRBJ1-4; the D is unclear. The CDR3 spans 12 residues. Germline CDR1 reads LNHDA; CDR2 reads SQIVND (reference sequence). V was trimmed by 7 bases and J by 8 bases, leaving 11 bases between them. The CDR3 nucleotides read TGTGCCAGTAATTCTCTCGAGGAAAAACTGTTTTTT. Protein: CASNSLEEKLFF.

This rearrangement joins TRBV5-6 to TRBJ2-7; 8 nucleotides line up with TRBD1. The ends lost 0 bases at V and 1 base at J; junction bases unmatched: 3. CDR3 length: 15 amino acids. Germline V gene data show CDR1 as SGHDT and CDR2 as YYEEEE. The CDR3 reads CASSLGGTGSYEQYF. CDR3 nucleotide sequence: TGTGCCAGCAGCTTGGGGGGGACAGGTTCCTACGAGCAGTACTTC. Full variable domain (missing parts from reference TRBV5-6 and TRBJ2-7): DAGVTQSPTHLIKTRGQQVTLRCSPKSGHDTVSWYQQALGQGPQFIFQYYEEEERQRGNFPDRFSGHQFPNYSSELNVNALLLGDSALYLCASSLGGTGSYEQYFGPGTRLTVT.

This clone was seen just once. The V and J genes are TRBV7-8 and TRBJ2-2, with D possibly matching TRBD2 (5 bases). Per germline, CDR1 SGHVS and CDR2 FQNEAQ. The CDR3 totals 16 residues. With 2 bases removed from V and 0 bases from J, the gap between germline ends came to 10 bases. The CDR3 spells CASSLREGSNTGELFF. DNA for the CDR3: TGTGCCAGCAGCTTACGTGAGGGATCGAACACCGGGGAGCTGTTTTTT.

This chain uses TRBV7-2 with TRBJ1-1; TRBD1 is a possible D gene (6 bases). Germline CDR1 reads SGHTA; CDR2 reads FQGNSA. The CDR3 totals 15 residues. The V end was cut by 0 bases, the J end by 3 bases, with 11 bases between. CDR3 nucleotides: TGTGCCAGCAGCTTAGCAGGGGGTCCCTACACTGAAGCTTTCTTT. Translated: CASSLAGGPYTEAFF.

The chain uses TRBV19 and TRBJ1-1, with D maybe TRBD1 (6 bases). Trimming removed 7 bases from V and 3 bases from J, with 21 bases in between. The germline V gene encodes CDR1 LNHDA and CDR2 SQIVND (reference sequence). This CDR3 region has 16 residues. CDR3: CASNMGLQGRDTEAFF. The CDR3 DNA is TGTGCCAGTAATATGGGCCTGCAGGGGCGGGACACTGAAGCTTTCTTT. The entire variable domain, with the rest obtained from reference TRBV19 and TRBJ1-1, is as follows: DGGITQSPKYLFRKEGQNVTLSCEQNLNHDAMYWYRQDPGQGLRLIYYSQIVNDFQKGDIAEGYSVSREKKESFPLTVTSAQKNPTAFYLCASNMGLQGRDTEAFFGQGTRLTVV.

The chain combines TRBV11-2 with TRBJ2-7; TRBD1 might be the D (6 bases). The ends were cut back, 5 bases at V and 5 bases at J, with 25 bases in the middle. CDR1 and CDR2 (germline): SGHAT, FQNNGV. This CDR3 comprises 17 residues. The CDR3 nucleotides read TGTGCCAGCAGCCCTCAAGGTTTTAGGGACACGAGCAACGAGCAGTACTTC. Translated: CASSPQGFRDTSNEQYF.

This sequence joins TRBV28 and TRBJ1-3; D unclear. The CDR3 is made up of 14 amino acids. The germline CDR1 and CDR2 sequences are MDHEN and SYDVKM. Between the trimmed V and J ends, which lost 3 bases and 0 bases, there was a span of 6 bases. CDR3 sequence: CASSLYTSGNTIYF. In DNA, the CDR3 is TGTGCCAGCAGTTTGTACACCTCTGGAAACACCATATATTTT.

The CDR3 coding sequence is TGTGCCAGCACCGCAACTAATGAAAAACTGTTTTTT. This translates into CASTATNEKLFF. V usage is TRBV25-1 and J usage is TRBJ1-4; D ambiguous. The CDR3 has 12 amino acids. V was clipped by 7 bases and J by 0 bases, with 3 bases between them. CDR1 MGHDK and CDR2 SYGVNS come from the germline V gene.

The chain links TRBV29-1 to TRBJ1-2; 8 positions agree with TRBD1. J lost 4 bases, V lost 5 bases, and 6 bases had no gene match. The germline V gene has CDR1 SQVTM and CDR2 ANQGSEA. The CDR3 is 13 residues long. CDR3 residues: CSVSQGAGYGYTF. The CDR3 DNA reads as TGCAGCGTTTCGCAGGGGGCAGGCTATGGCTACACCTTC.

The chain employs TRBV7-2 and TRBJ1-1; TRBD1 agrees at 9 bases. Germline V CDR1 and CDR2: SGHTA, FQGNSA. This CDR3 has 14 amino acids. After removal of 5 bases from V and 11 bases from J, the junction contained 12 bases not matched to a gene. The chain's CDR3 is CASSTKTGGLVAFF. The CDR3 DNA reads as TGTGCCAGCAGCACAAAGACAGGGGGTCTTGTGGCTTTCTTT.

The V gene is TRBV7-9, the J gene TRBJ2-3; a weak D match, TRBD2 (5 bases). The CDR3 is 16 residues long. The germline V gene has CDR1 SEHNR and CDR2 FQNEAQ (reference sequence). Trimming cost V 5 bases and J 1 base, with 16 bases left between them. The DNA for the CDR3 is TGTGCCAGCAGCCCGGACCTAGGGAGAGGCACAGATACGCAGTATTTT. It translates to CASSPDLGRGTDTQYF.

The table lists this clone with a count of one. The chain recombines TRBV25-1 with TRBJ2-2, with D perhaps TRBD2 (6 bases). The germline V gene has CDR1 MGHDK and CDR2 SYGVNS. V shed 3 bases and J shed 9 bases, with 17 bases lying between them. The CDR3 contains 15 residues. The CDR3 here is CASSDPVVGGRELFF. The CDR3 nucleotides are TGTGCCAGCAGTGACCCCGTGGTGGGCGGGAGGGAGCTGTTTTTT. Complete variable domain (other parts from reference TRBV25-1 and TRBJ2-2): EADIYQTPRYLVIGTGKKITLECSQTMGHDKMYWYQQDPGMELHLIHYSYGVNSTEKGDLSSESTVSRIRTEHFPLTLESARPSHTSQYLCASSDPVVGGRELFFGEGSRLTVL.

V and J are TRBV5-1 and TRBJ1-3; D may be TRBD1 (6 bases). This CDR3 has 15 residues. Between the trimmed V and J ends, which lost 0 bases and 6 bases, there was a span of 13 bases. Germline V gives CDR1 SGHRS, CDR2 YFSETQ. The DNA for the CDR3 is TGCGCCAGCAGCTTGGAGGGGACATACAAAAACACCATATATTTT. It specifies CASSLEGTYKNTIYF.

The rearrangement uses TRBV4-1 and TRBJ1-4; no definite D call. Germline-derived CDR1 and CDR2 are MGHRA and YSYEKL. The CDR3 totals 14 residues. Trimming removed 1 base from V and 0 bases from J, with 3 bases in between. CDR3 coding DNA: TGCGCCAGCAGCCAAGGAGCAACTAATGAAAAACTGTTTTTT. This translates into CASSQGATNEKLFF.

This clone was observed a handful of times. This chain links TRBV19 with TRBJ2-5; D uncertain. The germline CDR1 and CDR2 sequences are LNHDA and SQIVND (reference sequence). Trimming removed 3 bases at V and 3 bases at J, with 2 bases between. The CDR3 has 11 amino acids. CDR3 sequence reads: CASSIEETQYF. DNA of the CDR3: TGTGCCAGTAGTATCGAAGAGACCCAGTACTTC.

The CDR3 sequence: CASSERSTGELFF. The CDR3 DNA is TGTGCCAGCAGTGAACGGAGCACCGGGGAGCTGTTTTTT. The chain carries TRBV6-1 and TRBJ2-2, with D unclear. The ends were cut back, 2 bases at V and 4 bases at J, with 5 bases in the middle. The CDR3 has 13 residues. Germline assignment: CDR1 MNHNS and CDR2 SASEGT.

V usage is TRBV12-3 or TRBV12-4 and J usage is TRBJ1-2; no clear D. Trimming removed 0 bases at V and 9 bases at J, with 11 bases between. This CDR3 is built from 13 residues. The CDR3 spells CASSLARTNSYTF. DNA of the CDR3: TGTGCCAGCAGTTTAGCGCGAACCAATAGCTACACCTTC.

The chain couples TRBV5-1 to TRBJ2-3; 8 bases are shared with TRBD2. This CDR3 has 16 amino acids. Germline V CDR1 and CDR2: SGHRS, YFSETQ. V gave up 0 bases and J gave up 6 bases; unmatched junction bases: 9. The chain's CDR3 is CASSLEWSGGGDTQYF. CDR3 DNA: TGCGCCAGCAGCTTGGAATGGAGCGGGGGAGGGGATACGCAGTATTTT.

V and J are TRBV5-1 and TRBJ2-3, with TRBD1 matching over 7 bases. CDR1 is SGHRS, CDR2 YFSETQ, per germline. The trim removed 0 bases at V and 0 bases at J, leaving 1 base unmatched. The CDR3 contains 15 residues. DNA of the CDR3: TGCGCCAGCAGCTTGGGGGACAGTAGCACAGATACGCAGTATTTT. Translating gives CASSLGDSSTDTQYF.

The chain uses TRBV3-1 (or the pseudogene TRBV3-2) and TRBJ1-1, with D possibly matching TRBD1 (5 bases). Germline-derived CDR1 and CDR2 are LGHDT and YNNKEL (reference sequence). CDR3 length: 14 amino acids. V was trimmed by 4 bases and J by 5 bases, leaving 14 bases between them. CDR3 residues: CASSPPGLRTEAFF. The CDR3 nucleotides are TGTGCCAGCAGCCCCCCAGGGTTACGGACTGAAGCTTTCTTT.